Each of the 5 T cell receptor beta chains below was sequenced from the same sample in a study of blood T cell repertoires in COVID-19. Method: immunoSEQ multiplex PCR; TCRdb's copy keeps in-frame clones and lacks some. The top ten hold approximately 4.8% of the sample, which has about 250,000 clones, 80% to 85% seen once. The sequencing sample was made of peripheral blood. All receptors derive from a man over 45 with active or convalescent COVID-19.

This sequence joins TRBV4-1 and TRBJ1-5, with D tentatively TRBD1 (6 bases). Germline V CDR1 and CDR2: MGHRA, YSYEKL. The CDR3 contains 17 residues. Trimming shortened V by 1 base and J by 2 bases, and 15 bases separated the two germline ends. The CDR3: CASSQGGGRSGNQPQHF. CDR3 nucleotide sequence: TGCGCCAGCAGCCAAGGGGGGGGGCGTTCAGGCAATCAGCCCCAGCATTTT.

The chain is built from TRBV6-2 or TRBV6-3 and TRBJ1-1, with 7 bases matching TRBD1. The germline CDR1 and CDR2 sequences are MNHEY and SVGEGT. This CDR3 is 19 amino acids long. Trimming at V came to 0 bases and at J to 0 bases, leaving 13 bases not matched to a gene. The CDR3 sequence is CASSYSRRGVILMNTEAFF. The CDR3 DNA sequence: TGTGCCAGCAGTTACTCCCGCAGGGGGGTAATATTAATGAACACTGAAGCTTTCTTT.

The chain recombines TRBV19 with TRBJ2-2, with TRBD1 matching 8 bases. V shed 5 bases and J 4 bases; nucleotides not matched to a gene: 3. CDR3 length: 14 amino acids. The germline V gene encodes CDR1 LNHDA and CDR2 SQIVND (reference sequence). The CDR3 loop reads CASSGTGSTGELFF. As DNA, the CDR3 is TGTGCCAGTAGTGGGACAGGTTCCACCGGGGAGCTGTTTTTT.

In its sample, this clone was seen a few times. V is TRBV11-2 and J is TRBJ2-7; TRBD2 is a possible D gene (5 bases). The V gene lost 6 bases and the J gene lost 6 bases, with 9 bases spanning the gap. CDR1 is SGHAT and CDR2 is FQNNGV in the germline V gene. The CDR3 contains 11 residues. The CDR3 coding sequence is TGTGCCAGCAGTCCGGGGTTCGAGCAGTACTTC. Protein: CASSPGFEQYF.

The chain recombines TRBV7-7 with TRBJ2-2; 7 bases align to TRBD1. The germline V gene has CDR1 SSHAT and CDR2 FNYEAQ (reference sequence). The CDR3 totals 16 residues. Trimming removed 1 base from V and 4 bases from J; junction bases left unmatched: 6. The CDR3 region is CASSLEGASRTGELFF. In nucleotides, the CDR3 is TGTGCCAGCAGCTTAGAGGGGGCATCGCGCACCGGGGAGCTGTTTTTT.